This T cell receptor beta chain is drawn from a study of OX40 agonist ivuxolimab in advanced cancers. Losses at the gene ends were 6 bases for V and 5 bases for J; bases not matched to a gene: 7. The germline V gene encodes CDR1 LGHNA and CDR2 YSLEER. The CDR3 extends over 15 amino acids. Profiling relied on immunoSEQ multiplex PCR, and the TCRdb table lists in-frame clones only, not all of them. The sample carries over 50,000 clones, 89% recorded once. The specimen comprised CD4+ or CD8+ T cells sorted from blood, sampled in a trial of the OX40 agonist ivuxolimab. This chain uses TRBV4-3 with TRBJ2-2; 9 bases match TRBD1. The receptor was isolated from an adult with an advanced solid tumor such as melanoma, head and neck, liver or kidney cancer. This CDR3 reads CASRHGTGHTGELFF. Written as DNA, the CDR3 is TGCGCCAGCAGGCACGGGACAGGGCATACCGGGGAGCTGTTTTTT.